The rows below give T cell receptor beta chains drawn from one sample of a study of metastatic and nonmetastatic thyroid tumors. TCRdb re-called clones via MiXCR from the PCR reads. The sample yields 60,000 to 75,000 clones, about 4% seen once. Sequenced: blood. The receptors stem from a female donor with papillary thyroid cancer or a benign thyroid nodule (not recorded which). Some clones in this sample may be carry-over from other donors' samples. The CDR3 runs from the conserved cysteine through the conserved F or W. D genes are given only for firm matches. Part of the rows lack a size; the others show once, few, many or a class for expanded clones.

DNA: TGTGCCAGCATGGAGCTCGATCCATATAATTCACCCCTCCACTTT
CDR3: CASMELDPYNSPLHF
size: few
J: TRBJ1-6
length: 15
V: TRBV2
D: .

DNA: TGTGCCAGCAGTGAACGGCAGATCTTACAAGATACGCAGTATTTT
CDR3: CASSERQILQDTQYF
size: many
J: TRBJ2-3
length: 15
V: TRBV6-1
D: .

DNA: TGTGCCAGTAGTGGGGTGACTAGCAGCGGGGTGAATGAGCAGTTCTTC
CDR3: CASSGVTSSGVNEQFF
size: few
J: TRBJ2-1
length: 16
V: TRBV19
D: TRBD2

DNA: TGTGCCAGCAGCTTAGAGCGGGGTCGGGACACTGAAGCTTTCTTT
CDR3: CASSLERGRDTEAFF
size: many
J: TRBJ1-1
length: 15
V: TRBV13
D: .

DNA: TGTGCCAGCAGTTACCGGTCCGTGGGATCAACCACCGTGGAGCTGTTTTTT
CDR3: CASSYRSVGSTTVELFF
size: .
J: TRBJ2-2
length: 17
V: TRBV6-5
D: .

DNA: TGTGCCAGCAGCCAAGGGGACTCTCCCCCGGAGACCCAGTACTTC
CDR3: CASSQGDSPPETQYF
size: many
J: TRBJ2-5
length: 15
V: TRBV14
D: .

DNA: TGTGCCAGCAGCTCAGGACTAGCGGGAGGGCTGGAGACCCAGTACTTC
CDR3: CASSSGLAGGLETQYF
size: many
J: TRBJ2-5
length: 16
V: TRBV9
D: TRBD2

DNA: TGTGCCAGCACCCTAAGGGGGGCGGGTGAGCAGTACTTC
CDR3: CASTLRGAGEQYF
size: .
J: TRBJ2-7
length: 13
V: TRBV13
D: .

DNA: TGTGCCAGCTACAGGGGGCAAGGCTATGGCTACACCTTC
CDR3: CASYRGQGYGYTF
size: .
J: TRBJ1-2
length: 13
V: TRBV6-1
D: TRBD1

DNA: TGTGCCAGCAGTTTGCGGGGGCGGCATCAGCCCCAGCATTTT
CDR3: CASSLRGRHQPQHF
size: few
J: TRBJ1-5
length: 14
V: TRBV28
D: .

DNA: TGCGCCAGCAGCCCCGCCCCCGGTTACGAGCACTACTTC
CDR3: CASSPAPGYEHYF
size: once
J: TRBJ2-7
length: 13
V: TRBV5-1
D: .

DNA: TGTGCCAGCTTGCATACGGGAAAAGGATATGGCTACACCTTC
CDR3: CASLHTGKGYGYTF
size: .
J: TRBJ1-2
length: 14
V: TRBV18
D: .

DNA: TGTGCCAGCAGTCCAACTTGGGACGGTTTTTACAATGAGCAGTTCTTC
CDR3: CASSPTWDGFYNEQFF
size: many
J: TRBJ2-1
length: 16
V: TRBV28
D: .

DNA: TGTGCCAGCAGTGGCGACAGGTTGGGATCGGGGGAGACCCAGTACTTC
CDR3: CASSGDRLGSGETQYF
size: many
J: TRBJ2-5
length: 16
V: TRBV25-1
D: .

DNA: TGTGCCAGCTCACCAGGTCATACTAGCGGGAGGGCCCCGCACTTC
CDR3: CASSPGHTSGRAPHF
size: many
J: TRBJ2-1
length: 15
V: TRBV18
D: TRBD2

DNA: TGTGCCAGCAGTTACAATCGGCAGGGCGGCGAGCAGTTCTTC
CDR3: CASSYNRQGGEQFF
size: many
J: TRBJ2-1
length: 14
V: TRBV6-5
D: .

DNA: TGTGCCAGCAGTAACACAGGCTACGAGCAGTACTTC
CDR3: CASSNTGYEQYF
size: many
J: TRBJ2-7
length: 12
V: TRBV2
D: .

DNA: TGCGCCAGCAGCTCGAACAGGGCCACCACTGAAGCTTTCTTT
CDR3: CASSSNRATTEAFF
size: .
J: TRBJ1-1
length: 14
V: TRBV5-1
D: .

DNA: TGTGCCAGGGGCGGGGGTAACTATGGCTACACCTTC
CDR3: CARGGGNYGYTF
size: .
J: TRBJ1-2
length: 12
V: TRBV2
D: .

DNA: TGTGCCAGCAGTCTGACTAGCGGGAGGTGGGCCTACGAGCAGTACTTC
CDR3: CASSLTSGRWAYEQYF
size: many
J: TRBJ2-7
length: 16
V: TRBV27
D: TRBD2